Listed here are 15 T cell receptor beta chains from one sample, sequenced in a study of blood T cell repertoires in COVID-19. Clones were read by immunoSEQ multiplex PCR, and TCRdb kept only the in-frame ones, dropping some. The profile shows over 35,000 clones, roughly 78% of them singletons. The sequenced sample consisted of peripheral blood. Every receptor here comes from a man between 60 and 70 years old with acute or convalescent COVID-19.

The chain employs TRBV29-1 and TRBJ2-5, with 10 bases identical to TRBD1. The CDR3 is 14 amino acids. Germline lookup yields CDR1 SQVTM and CDR2 ANQGSEA. V gave up 6 bases and J gave up 5 bases; unmatched junction bases: 9. CDR3: CSVTGTGAGETQYF. Here the CDR3 DNA reads TGCAGCGTAACCGGGACAGGGGCGGGGGAGACCCAGTACTTC.

The chain carries TRBV2 and TRBJ2-7; weak D call: TRBD1 (6 bases). Trimming left V 6 bases short and J 3 bases short, with 18 bases between. The CDR3 has 15 amino acids. Germline CDR1 is SNHLY and CDR2 is FYNNEI. This CDR3 reads CASSTKQGGSYEQYF. The DNA of the CDR3 is TGTGCCAGCAGCACTAAACAGGGTGGGAGCTACGAGCAGTACTTC. Filled out from reference TRBV2 and TRBJ2-7, the complete variable domain reads EPEVTQTPSHQVTQMGQEVILRCVPISNHLYFYWYRQILGQKVEFLVSFYNNEISEKSEIFDDQFSVERPDGSNFTLKIRSTKLEDSAMYFCASSTKQGGSYEQYFGPGTRLTVT.

This chain connects TRBV6-5 to TRBJ2-5, with D possibly TRBD2 on 5 matching bases. V was trimmed by 7 bases and J by 5 bases, leaving 11 bases between them. This CDR3 has 12 residues. Germline-derived CDR1 and CDR2 are MNHEY and SVGAGI. CDR3 DNA: TGTGCCAGCAAGCTCCGGAGGGAGACCCAGTACTTC. Residues: CASKLRRETQYF.

In this sample, this clone turned up once. The gene calls are TRBV19 and TRBJ2-7; D possibly corresponds to TRBD1 (5 bases). Germline CDR1 LNHDA, CDR2 SQIVND (reference sequence). The CDR3 is 13 amino acids. The V end lost 4 bases, the J end lost 2 bases, and 9 bases lay between the germline ends. Written as DNA, the CDR3 is TGTGCCAGTAGTAGACAGTTGACCTACGAGCAGTACTTC. Protein: CASSRQLTYEQYF.

This rearrangement joins TRBV19 to TRBJ1-5; D gene unclear. The V gene lost 5 bases and the J gene lost 2 bases, with 19 bases spanning the gap. The CDR3 covers 17 residues. Germline values: CDR1 LNHDA, CDR2 SQIVND (reference sequence). This chain's CDR3 is CASSPGNRQVGNQPQHF. CDR3 nucleotide sequence: TGTGCCAGTAGTCCCGGAAATCGACAAGTCGGCAATCAGCCCCAGCATTTT.

The chain carries TRBV27 and TRBJ1-2; maybe TRBD1 (6 bases). CDR3 length: 16 residues. Germline CDR1 and CDR2: MNHEY and SMNVEV (reference sequence). The V and J ends lost 8 bases and 4 bases respectively, with 23 bases between them. The CDR3 DNA reads TGTGCCAGCGCCGACCCTCTCAGGGGAAGAGTCTATGGCTACACCTTC. It is translated as CASADPLRGRVYGYTF.

The V gene is TRBV9, the J gene TRBJ2-3; 10 bases agree with TRBD1. The CDR3 has 24 residues. The V gene end was trimmed by 0 bases and the J gene end by 4 bases; junction bases not matched to a gene: 29. Germline-derived CDR1 and CDR2 are SGDLS and YYNGEE. CDR3 protein: CASSVGTWTGGAPERSLRADTQYF. Written as DNA, the CDR3 is TGTGCCAGCAGCGTAGGGACGTGGACAGGGGGAGCCCCGGAGCGCAGTTTACGCGCAGATACGCAGTATTTT.

The genes are TRBV10-3 and TRBJ1-2, with TRBD1 as a possible D gene (6 bases). V was trimmed by 2 bases and J by 6 bases, leaving 10 bases between them. The CDR3 contains 13 residues. CDR1 is ENHRY, CDR2 SYGVKD, per germline. The CDR3 reads CAISETGFDGYTF. Written as DNA, the CDR3 is TGTGCCATCAGTGAGACAGGGTTTGATGGCTACACCTTC.

This rearrangement joins TRBV7-8 to TRBJ1-1; unclear D gene. Trimming cost V 1 base and J 0 bases, with 15 bases left between them. Germline lookup yields CDR1 SGHVS and CDR2 FQNEAQ. The CDR3 sequence is 17 residues long. The DNA for the CDR3 is TGTGCCAGCAGCTTAGTAGAGGGTGTGGGCATGAACACTGAAGCTTTCTTT. It specifies CASSLVEGVGMNTEAFF.

The genes are TRBV11-2 and TRBJ2-7; a weak D match, TRBD2 (5 bases). The germline V gene has CDR1 SGHAT and CDR2 FQNNGV. This CDR3 spans 11 amino acids. Trimming stripped 5 bases from V and 7 bases from J, with 9 bases between. The chain's CDR3 is CASSPRREQYF. The CDR3 bases are TGTGCCAGCAGCCCCCGGAGGGAGCAGTACTTC. Filled out from reference TRBV11-2 and TRBJ2-7, the complete variable domain reads EAGVAQSPRYKIIEKRQSVAFWCNPISGHATLYWYQQILGQGPKLLIQFQNNGVVDDSQLPKDRFSAERLKGVDSTLKIQPAKLEDSAVYLCASSPRREQYFGPGTRLTVT.

The chain uses TRBV7-2 and TRBJ2-2; D not certain. The CDR3 spans 13 residues. V shed 3 bases and J shed 2 bases, with 4 bases lying between them. Germline V gene lookup returns CDR1 SGHTA and CDR2 FQGNSA. The CDR3 DNA follows: TGTGCCAGCAGCTTGACAAACACCGGGGAGCTGTTTTTT. This sequence encodes CASSLTNTGELFF. The variable domain in full, completed from reference TRBV7-2 and TRBJ2-2, reads GAGVSQSPSNKVTEKGKDVELRCDPISGHTALYWYRQSLGQGLEFLIYFQGNSAPDKSGLPSDRFSAERTGGSVSTLTIQRTQQEDSAVYLCASSLTNTGELFFGEGSRLTVL.

This chain uses TRBV12-3 or TRBV12-4 with TRBJ2-2; D remains unclear. The V and J ends lost 1 base and 4 bases respectively, with 4 bases between them. The CDR3 runs 13 residues. CDR3: CASSLGATGELFF. CDR3 coding DNA: TGTGCCAGCAGTTTAGGCGCCACCGGGGAGCTGTTTTTT.

This clone appeared a few times. Different DNA sequences within this sample yield the same CDR3. V and J are TRBV19 and TRBJ2-7; D unresolved. The CDR3 extends over 14 amino acids. Germline V gene lookup returns CDR1 LNHDA and CDR2 SQIVND (reference sequence). V lost 3 bases, J lost 0 bases, and 9 bases lay in between. The CDR3 DNA follows: TGTGCCAGTAGTATTGCCGATAGCTCCTACGAGCAGTACTTC. It yields the protein CASSIADSSYEQYF.

The J gene is TRBJ1-4, the V gene TRBV28; weak D call: TRBD1 (5 bases). The CDR3 sequence is 16 residues long. Germline values: CDR1 MDHEN, CDR2 SYDVKM. With 5 bases removed from V and 2 bases from J, the gap between germline ends came to 15 bases. The CDR3 spells CASSGGRDYTNEKLFF. In DNA, the CDR3 is TGTGCCAGCAGTGGAGGCAGGGACTATACTAATGAAAAACTGTTTTTT.

About this clone: This sample also contains other DNA sequences that code for the same CDR3. The chain links TRBV7-8 to TRBJ1-5; 8 bases fit TRBD1. V shed 3 bases, J shed 7 bases, and the junction held 5 bases outside the gene matches. Germline V gene data show CDR1 as SGHVS and CDR2 as FQNEAQ. The CDR3 sequence is 14 residues long. The CDR3 reads CASSFQGAGQPQHF. The CDR3 DNA reads TGTGCCAGCAGCTTCCAGGGGGCTGGGCAGCCCCAGCATTTT.